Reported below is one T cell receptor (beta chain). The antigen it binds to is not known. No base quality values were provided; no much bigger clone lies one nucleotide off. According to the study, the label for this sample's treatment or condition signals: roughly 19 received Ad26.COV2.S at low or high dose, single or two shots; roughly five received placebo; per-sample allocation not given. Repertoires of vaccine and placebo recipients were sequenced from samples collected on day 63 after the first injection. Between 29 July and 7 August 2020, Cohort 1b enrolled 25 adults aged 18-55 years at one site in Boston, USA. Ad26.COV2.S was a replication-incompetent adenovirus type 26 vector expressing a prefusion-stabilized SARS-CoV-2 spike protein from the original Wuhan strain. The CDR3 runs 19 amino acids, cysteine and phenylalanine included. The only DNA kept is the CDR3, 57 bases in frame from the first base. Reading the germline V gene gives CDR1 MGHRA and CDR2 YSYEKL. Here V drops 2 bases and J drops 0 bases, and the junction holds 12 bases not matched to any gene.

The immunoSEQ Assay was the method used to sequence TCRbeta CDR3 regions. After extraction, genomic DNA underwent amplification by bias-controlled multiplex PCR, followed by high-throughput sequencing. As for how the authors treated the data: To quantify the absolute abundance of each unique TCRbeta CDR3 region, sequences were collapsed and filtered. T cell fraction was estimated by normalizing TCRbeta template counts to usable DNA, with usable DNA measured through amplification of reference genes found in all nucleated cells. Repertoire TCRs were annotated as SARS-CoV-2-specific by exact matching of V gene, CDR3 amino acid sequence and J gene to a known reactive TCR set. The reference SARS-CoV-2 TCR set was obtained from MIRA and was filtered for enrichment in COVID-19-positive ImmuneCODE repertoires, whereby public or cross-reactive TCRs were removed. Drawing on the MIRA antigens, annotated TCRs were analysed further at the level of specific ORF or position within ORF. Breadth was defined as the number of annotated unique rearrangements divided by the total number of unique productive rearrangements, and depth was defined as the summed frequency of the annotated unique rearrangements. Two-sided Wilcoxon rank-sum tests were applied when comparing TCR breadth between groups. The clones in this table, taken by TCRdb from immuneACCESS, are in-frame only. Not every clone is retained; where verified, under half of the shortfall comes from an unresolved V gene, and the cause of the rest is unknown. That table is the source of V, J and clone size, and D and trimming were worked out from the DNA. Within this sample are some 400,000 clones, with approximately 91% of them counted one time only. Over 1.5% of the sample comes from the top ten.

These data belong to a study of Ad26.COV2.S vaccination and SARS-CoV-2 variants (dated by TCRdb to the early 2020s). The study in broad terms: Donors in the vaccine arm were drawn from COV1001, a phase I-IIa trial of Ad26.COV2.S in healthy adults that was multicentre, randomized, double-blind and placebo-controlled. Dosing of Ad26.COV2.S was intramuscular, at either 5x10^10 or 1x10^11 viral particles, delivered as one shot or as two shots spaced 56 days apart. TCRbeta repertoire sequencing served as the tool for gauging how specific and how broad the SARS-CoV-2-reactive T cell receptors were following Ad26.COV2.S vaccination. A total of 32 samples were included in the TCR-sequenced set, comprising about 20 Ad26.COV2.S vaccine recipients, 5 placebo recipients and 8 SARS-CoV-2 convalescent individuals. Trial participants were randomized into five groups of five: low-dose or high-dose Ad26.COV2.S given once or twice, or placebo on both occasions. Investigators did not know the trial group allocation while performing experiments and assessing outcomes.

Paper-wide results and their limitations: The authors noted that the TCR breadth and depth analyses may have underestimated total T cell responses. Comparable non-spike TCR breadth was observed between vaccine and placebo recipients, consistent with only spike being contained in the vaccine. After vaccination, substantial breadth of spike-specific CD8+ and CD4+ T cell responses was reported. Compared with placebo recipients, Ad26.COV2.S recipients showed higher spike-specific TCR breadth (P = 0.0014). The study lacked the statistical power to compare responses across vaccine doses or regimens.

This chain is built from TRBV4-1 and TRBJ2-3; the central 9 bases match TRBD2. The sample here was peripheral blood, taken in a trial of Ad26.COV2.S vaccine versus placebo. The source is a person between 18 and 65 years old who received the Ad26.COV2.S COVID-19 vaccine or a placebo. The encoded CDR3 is CASSQRPGLAAASTDTQYF. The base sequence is TGCGCCAGCAGCCAACGCCCGGGACTAGCTGCTGCTAGCACAGATACGCAGTATTTT.